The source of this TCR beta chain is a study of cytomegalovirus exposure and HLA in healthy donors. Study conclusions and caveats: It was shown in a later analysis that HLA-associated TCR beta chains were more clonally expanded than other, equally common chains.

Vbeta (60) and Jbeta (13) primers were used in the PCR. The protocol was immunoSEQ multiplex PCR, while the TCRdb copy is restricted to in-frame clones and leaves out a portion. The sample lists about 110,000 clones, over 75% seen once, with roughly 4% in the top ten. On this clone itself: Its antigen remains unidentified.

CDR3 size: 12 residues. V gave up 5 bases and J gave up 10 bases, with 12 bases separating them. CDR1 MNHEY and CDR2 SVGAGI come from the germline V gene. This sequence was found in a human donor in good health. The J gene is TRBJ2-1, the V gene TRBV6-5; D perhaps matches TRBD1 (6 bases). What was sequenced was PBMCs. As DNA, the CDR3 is TGTGCCAGCAGTGAGGACAGTCGAGAGCAGTTCTTC. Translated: CASSEDSREQFF.